The 5 T cell receptor beta chains below were found in one sample sequenced in a study of blood T cell repertoires in COVID-19. TCRdb keeps only in-frame clones here, not all; method: immunoSEQ multiplex PCR. The table lists about 330,000 clones, 75% to 90% of them singletons, with 5% in the top ten. The sample was PBMCs or T cells enriched from blood (not recorded which). These TCRs come from a man younger than 45 who had recovered from COVID-19.

Concerning this clone itself: At the DNA level, this CDR3 is encoded by other sequences in the same sample as well. The rearrangement joins TRBV24-1 to TRBJ1-3; D is perhaps TRBD1 (5 bases). The CDR3 covers 14 residues. With 2 bases removed from V and 2 bases from J, the gap between germline ends came to 6 bases. Germline CDR1 is KGHDR and CDR2 is SFDVKD. CDR3 protein: CATSDSGTGNTIYF. In DNA form, the CDR3 reads TGTGCCACCAGTGATTCAGGGACTGGAAACACCATATATTTT.

V is TRBV12-3 or TRBV12-4 and J is TRBJ2-7; D is unclear. V lost 3 bases and J lost 3, with 6 bases in between. The CDR3 sequence is 12 residues long. CDR3 amino acids: CASSFQVYEQYF. CDR3 nucleotide sequence: TGTGCCAGCAGTTTCCAGGTCTACGAGCAGTACTTC.

V usage is TRBV6-1 and J usage is TRBJ2-7, with 7 bases aligning to TRBD1. Germline CDR1 reads MNHNS; CDR2 reads SASEGT. CDR3 length: 14 amino acids. V lost 2 bases to trimming and J lost 3 bases; unmatched junction nucleotides: 4. The CDR3 region is CASSEPGGNYEQYF. DNA for the CDR3: TGTGCCAGCAGTGAACCAGGGGGAAACTACGAGCAGTACTTC.

Only one count was recorded for this clone. V is TRBV5-6 and J is TRBJ2-7; D perhaps matches TRBD1 (6 bases). This CDR3 region has 15 residues. Germline V gives CDR1 SGHDT, CDR2 YYEEEE. V was trimmed by 2 bases and J by 0 bases, leaving 12 bases between them. CDR3 nucleotides: TGTGCCAGCAGCTTTGCGGTGACAGGCTCCTACGAGCAGTACTTC. It codes for CASSFAVTGSYEQYF.

CDR3 amino acids: CAWSPGGLTRGNSNQPQHF. CDR3 in DNA: TGTGCCTGGAGCCCGGGGGGGTTGACAAGGGGAAATAGCAATCAGCCCCAGCATTTT. The V call is TRBV30, the J call TRBJ1-5; D may be TRBD1 (5 bases). The length of the CDR3 is 19 residues. V was shortened by 3 bases and J by 0 bases, with 24 bases between the two germline ends. Germline lookup yields CDR1 GTSNPN and CDR2 SVGIG (reference sequence).